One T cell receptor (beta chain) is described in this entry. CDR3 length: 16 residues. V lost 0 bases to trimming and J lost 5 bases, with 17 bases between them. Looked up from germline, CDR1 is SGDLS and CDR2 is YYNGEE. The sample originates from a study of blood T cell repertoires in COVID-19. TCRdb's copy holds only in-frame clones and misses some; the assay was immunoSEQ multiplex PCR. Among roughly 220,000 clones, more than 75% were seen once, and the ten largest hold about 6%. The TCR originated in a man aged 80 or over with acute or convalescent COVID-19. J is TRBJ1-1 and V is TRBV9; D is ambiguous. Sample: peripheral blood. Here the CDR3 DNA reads TGTGCCAGCAGCGTAGTTCCGACGGGGATAGGGACTGAAGCTTTCTTT. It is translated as CASSVVPTGIGTEAFF.